This is a list of T cell receptor beta chains from one sample in a study of blood T cell repertoires in COVID-19. Assay: immunoSEQ multiplex PCR; the TCRdb copy retains only in-frame clones and omits some. The sample carries roughly 380,000 clones, roughly 86% recorded once. The sample taken for sequencing was PBMCs or T cells enriched from blood (not recorded which). The receptors here all came from a young woman who had been exposed to COVID-19. Each CDR3 is given with its conserved first and last residue. D genes are given only for firm matches. Size is stated for part of the rows, as once, few or many counts, or as a class when the clone is expanded.

j_gene	v_gene	abundance	d_gene	CDR3aa	CDR3nt
TRBJ2-3	TRBV28	.	TRBD1	CASIPGQATDTQYF	TGTGCCAGCATTCCGGGACAGGCCACAGATACGCAGTATTTT
TRBJ2-5	TRBV19	.	.	CASSIRAVGGAVPETQYF	TGTGCCAGTAGTATTCGCGCCGTAGGGGGAGCGGTTCCAGAGACCCAGTACTTC
TRBJ2-1	TRBV5-1	.	TRBD2	CASSRTSGYSYNEQFF	TGCGCCAGCAGCCGAACTAGCGGCTACTCCTACAATGAGCAGTTCTTC
TRBJ1-1	TRBV11-3	few	TRBD1	CASSGGTGAQRNMNTEAFF	TGTGCCAGCAGCGGGGGGACAGGGGCCCAGCGAAACATGAACACTGAAGCTTTCTTT
TRBJ2-7	TRBV11-3	.	.	CASSFRGNYYEQYF	TGTGCCAGCAGCTTTAGAGGCAACTACTACGAGCAGTACTTC
TRBJ2-3	TRBV7-3	.	.	CASSPTGPGDTQYF	TGTGCCAGCAGCCCAACCGGTCCTGGAGATACGCAGTATTTT
TRBJ2-4	TRBV5-8	.	TRBD2	CASSLTGLAGFKNIQYF	TGTGCCAGCAGCTTGACCGGACTAGCGGGATTCAAAAACATTCAGTACTTC
TRBJ1-5	TRBV10-2	.	.	CASRGGGNQPQHF	TGCGCCAGCAGGGGGGGAGGCAATCAGCCCCAGCATTTT
TRBJ2-1	TRBV21-1	.	.	CASSLNLGGLADNEQFF	TGTGCCAGCAGCCTTAATTTGGGAGGACTAGCGGACAATGAGCAGTTCTTC
TRBJ2-7	TRBV11-3	.	.	CASNNRDGAVQYF	TGTGCCAGCAACAACAGGGACGGCGCTGTGCAGTACTTC
TRBJ1-1	TRBV10-3	.	.	CAISESGRVNTEAFF	TGTGCCATCAGTGAGTCCGGCAGGGTGAACACTGAAGCTTTCTTT
TRBJ2-5	TRBV7-3	.	.	CASTWLLARQGGLETQYF	TGTGCCAGCACTTGGCTTTTGGCCCGACAGGGAGGCTTAGAGACCCAGTACTTC
TRBJ1-6	TRBV25-1	.	.	CASRGGGDNSPLHF	TGTGCCAGCCGCGGAGGAGGGGATAATTCACCCCTCCACTTT
TRBJ2-3	TRBV19	.	TRBD2	CASSIFRGGDTQYF	TGTGCCAGTAGTATATTTCGGGGGGGAGATACGCAGTATTTT
TRBJ2-7	TRBV10-1	once	.	CASSDAGTPPAEQYF	TGCGCCAGCAGTGATGCCGGGACTCCCCCCGCGGAGCAGTACTTC
TRBJ1-1	TRBV7-3	few	.	CASSLRGDEAFF	TGTGCCAGCAGCTTACGGGGAGATGAAGCTTTCTTT